The rows below give T cell receptor beta chains drawn from one sample of a study of T cells in Graves' hyperthyroidism and ophthalmopathy. TCRdb re-called the multiplex PCR reads through MiXCR, storing one row per CDR3 protein. The sample lists about 350,000 distinct CDR3 sequences, approximately 13% occurring once. The sample taken for sequencing was blood. All receptors come from a woman aged 25-40 years with Graves' hyperthyroidism. The CDR3 runs from the conserved cysteine through the conserved F or W. The D gene is left open where the match is weak. Clone sizes are given selectively: once, few, many, or a class where the clone is expanded.

>TRBV6-1|TRBJ1-2|NA|NA
TGTGCCAGCAAGACAGGAGAGAACTATGGCTACACCTTC
CASKTGENYGYTF
>TRBV9|TRBJ2-1|few|NA
TGTGCCAGCAGCGTGTCCGACAATGAGCAGTTCTTC
CASSVSDNEQFF
>TRBV20-1|TRBJ2-1|many|TRBD2
TGCAGCGCTGGGACTAGCGGTAGCTCCTACAATGAGCAGTTCTTC
CSAGTSGSSYNEQFF
>TRBV29-1|TRBJ1-1|few|NA
TGCAGCGGAGGGTCAGGGCTAAACACTGAAGCTTTCTTT
CSGGSGLNTEAFF
>TRBV27|TRBJ2-7|many|TRBD1
TGTGCCAGCAGTTTATCCTACGGGACAGGGAAATACGAGCAGTACTTC
CASSLSYGTGKYEQYF
>TRBV12-3/TRBV12-4|TRBJ2-3|many|NA
TGTGCCAGCACCCGAGGGGCAGATACGCAGTATTTT
CASTRGADTQYF
>TRBV12-3/TRBV12-4|TRBJ1-1|few|NA
TGTGCCAGCAGTTTAAGTTTGCGGGCTGAAGCTTTCTTT
CASSLSLRAEAFF
>TRBV20-1|TRBJ1-5|many|NA
TGCAGTGCCACGGACGGGAATCAGCCCCAGCATTTT
CSATDGNQPQHF
>TRBV30|TRBJ2-2|NA|NA
TGTGCCTGGAGTGTACGGGGTTGGTCCGGGGAGCTGTTTTTT
CAWSVRGWSGELFF
>TRBV20-1|TRBJ2-3|many|NA
TGCAGTGCACTTGGACAGTCAGATACGCAGTATTTT
CSALGQSDTQYF
>TRBV28|TRBJ1-2|few|NA
TGTGCCACCGTCGGGTATGGCTACACCTTC
CATVGYGYTF
>TRBV19|TRBJ1-1|NA|TRBD1
TGTGCCAGTAGTACCCCAGGACAGGGCCGAACTGAAGCTTTCTTT
CASSTPGQGRTEAFF
>TRBV15|TRBJ2-3|many|NA
TGTGCCACCAGCAGAGGGGCTAGCACAGATACGCAGTATTTT
CATSRGASTDTQYF
>TRBV6-1|TRBJ2-7|many|TRBD2
TGTGCCAGCAAAGGGGGACCAGCGGGAGGTACCTACGAGCAGTACTTC
CASKGGPAGGTYEQYF
>TRBV28|TRBJ1-5|many|TRBD1
TGTGCCAGTAAACAGGGGGAAATCAATCAGCCCCAGCATTTT
CASKQGEINQPQHF
>TRBV28|TRBJ1-2|many|TRBD1
TGTGCCAGCAGGACGGGACAGGGCTCCAACTATGGCTACACCTTC
CASRTGQGSNYGYTF